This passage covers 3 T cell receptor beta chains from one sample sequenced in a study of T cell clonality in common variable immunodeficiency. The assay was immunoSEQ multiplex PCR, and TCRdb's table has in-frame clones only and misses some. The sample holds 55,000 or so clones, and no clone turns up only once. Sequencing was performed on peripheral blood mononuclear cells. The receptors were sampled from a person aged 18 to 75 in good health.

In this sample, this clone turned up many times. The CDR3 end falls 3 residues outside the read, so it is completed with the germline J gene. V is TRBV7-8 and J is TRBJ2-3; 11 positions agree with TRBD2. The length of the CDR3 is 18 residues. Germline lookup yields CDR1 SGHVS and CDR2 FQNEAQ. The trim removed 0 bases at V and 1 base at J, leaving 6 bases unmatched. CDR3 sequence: CASSLALAGGQGTDTQYF. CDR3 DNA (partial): TGTGCCAGCAGCTTAGCGCTAGCGGGAGGTCAGGGCACAGATACG.

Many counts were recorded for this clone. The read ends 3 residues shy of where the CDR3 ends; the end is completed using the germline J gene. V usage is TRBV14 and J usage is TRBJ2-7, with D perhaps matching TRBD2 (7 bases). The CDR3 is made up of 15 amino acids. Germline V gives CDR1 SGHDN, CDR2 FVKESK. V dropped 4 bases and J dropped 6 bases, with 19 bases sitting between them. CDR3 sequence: CASSLSRGRASEQYF. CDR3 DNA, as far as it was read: TGTGCCAGCAGCCTATCTAGGGGGAGGGCCTCCGAG. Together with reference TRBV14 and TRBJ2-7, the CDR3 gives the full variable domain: EAGVTQFPSHSVIEKGQTVTLRCDPISGHDNLYWYRRVMGKEIKFLLHFVKESKQDESGMPNNRFLAERTGGTYSTLKVQPAELEDSGVYFCASSLSRGRASEQYFGPGTRLTVT.

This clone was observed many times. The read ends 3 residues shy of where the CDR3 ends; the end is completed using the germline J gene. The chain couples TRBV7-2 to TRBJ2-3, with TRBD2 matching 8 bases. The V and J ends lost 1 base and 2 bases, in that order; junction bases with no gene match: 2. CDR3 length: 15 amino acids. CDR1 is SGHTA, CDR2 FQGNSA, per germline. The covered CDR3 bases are TGTGCCAGCAGCTTAGTTAGCGGGGTCACAGATACG. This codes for CASSLVSGVTDT. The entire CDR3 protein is CASSLVSGVTDTQYF. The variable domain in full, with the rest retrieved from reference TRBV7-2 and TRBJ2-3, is GAGVSQSPSNKVTEKGKDVELRCDPISGHTALYWYRQSLGQGLEFLIYFQGNSAPDKSGLPSDRFSAERTGGSVSTLTIQRTQQEDSAVYLCASSLVSGVTDTQYFGPGTRLTVL.